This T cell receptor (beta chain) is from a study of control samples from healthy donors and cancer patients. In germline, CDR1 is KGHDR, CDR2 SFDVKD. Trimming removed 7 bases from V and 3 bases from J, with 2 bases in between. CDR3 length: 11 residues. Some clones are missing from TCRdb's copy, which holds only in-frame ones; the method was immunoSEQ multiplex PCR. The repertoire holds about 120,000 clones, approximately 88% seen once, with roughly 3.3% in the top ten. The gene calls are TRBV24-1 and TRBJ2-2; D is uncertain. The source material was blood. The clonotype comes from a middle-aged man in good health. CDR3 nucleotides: TGTGCCACCAGGGACACCGGGGAGCTGTTTTTT. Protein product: CATRDTGELFF.